This TCR delta chain was found in a study of gamma-delta T cells after stem cell transplantation. This CDR3 spans 19 amino acids. Looked up from germline, CDR1 is GEAIGNYY and CDR2 is EKD. V was pared by 3 bases and J by 2 bases, with 11 bases of the junction left unmatched. TCRdb reprocessed the RT-PCR reads through CATT. The table lists 650 to 800 delta-chain clones, 50% to 70% of them singletons. The chain combines TRDV2 with TRDJ2, with 13 positions matching TRDD3. The clonotype comes from a human donor. It is not recorded whose cells these are; they may come from a transplant donor. Sequencing was done on a sample of gamma-delta T cells. Written as DNA, the CDR3 is TGTGCCTGTGACTCTCTACTGGGGGATACGCAGATGTTGACAGCACAACTCTTCTTT. Its protein product is CACDSLLGDTQMLTAQLFF.